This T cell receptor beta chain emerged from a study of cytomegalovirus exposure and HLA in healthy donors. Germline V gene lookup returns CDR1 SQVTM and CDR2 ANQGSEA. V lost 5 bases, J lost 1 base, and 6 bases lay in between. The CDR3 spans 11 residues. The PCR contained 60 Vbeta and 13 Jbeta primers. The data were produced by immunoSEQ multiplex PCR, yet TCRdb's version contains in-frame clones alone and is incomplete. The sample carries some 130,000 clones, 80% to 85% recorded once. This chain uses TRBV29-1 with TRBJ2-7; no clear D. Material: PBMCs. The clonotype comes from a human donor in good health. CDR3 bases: TGCAGCGTTCTGAGTTCCTACGAGCAGTACTTC. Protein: CSVLSSYEQYF.